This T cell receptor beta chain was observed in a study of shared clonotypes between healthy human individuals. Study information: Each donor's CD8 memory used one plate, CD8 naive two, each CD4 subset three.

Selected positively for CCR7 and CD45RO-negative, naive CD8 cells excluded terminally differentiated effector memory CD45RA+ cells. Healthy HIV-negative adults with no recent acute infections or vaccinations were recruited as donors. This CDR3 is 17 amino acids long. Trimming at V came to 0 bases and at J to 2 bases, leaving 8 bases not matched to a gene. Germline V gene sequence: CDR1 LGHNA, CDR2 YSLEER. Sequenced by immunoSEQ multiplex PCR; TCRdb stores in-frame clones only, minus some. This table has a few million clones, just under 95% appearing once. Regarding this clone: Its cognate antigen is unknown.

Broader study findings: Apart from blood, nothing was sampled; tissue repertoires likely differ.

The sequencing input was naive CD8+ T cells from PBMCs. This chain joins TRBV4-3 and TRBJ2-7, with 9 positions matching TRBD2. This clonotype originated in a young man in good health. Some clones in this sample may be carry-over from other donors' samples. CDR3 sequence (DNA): TGCGCCAGCAGCCAAGATGTGGTAGCGGGAGAGGCCTACGAGCAGTACTTC. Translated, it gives CASSQDVVAGEAYEQYF.